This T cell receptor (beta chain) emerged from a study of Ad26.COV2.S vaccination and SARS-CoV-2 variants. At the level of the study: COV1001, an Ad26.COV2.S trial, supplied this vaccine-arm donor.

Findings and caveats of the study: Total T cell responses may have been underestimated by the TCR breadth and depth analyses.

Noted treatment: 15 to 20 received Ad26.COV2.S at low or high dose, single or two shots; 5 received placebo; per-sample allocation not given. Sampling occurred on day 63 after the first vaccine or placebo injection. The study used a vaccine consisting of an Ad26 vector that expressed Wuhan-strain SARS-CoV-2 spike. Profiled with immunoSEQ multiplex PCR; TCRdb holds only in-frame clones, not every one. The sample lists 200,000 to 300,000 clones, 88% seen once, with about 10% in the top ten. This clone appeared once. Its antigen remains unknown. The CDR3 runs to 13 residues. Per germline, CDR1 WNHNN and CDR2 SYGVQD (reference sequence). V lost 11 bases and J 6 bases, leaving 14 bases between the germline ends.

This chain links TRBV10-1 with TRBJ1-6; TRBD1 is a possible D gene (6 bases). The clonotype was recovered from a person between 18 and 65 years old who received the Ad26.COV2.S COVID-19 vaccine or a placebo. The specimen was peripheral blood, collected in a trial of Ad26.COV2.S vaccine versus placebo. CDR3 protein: CAGGWGLNSPLHF. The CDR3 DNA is TGCGCCGGGGGTTGGGGGCTTAATTCACCCCTCCACTTT.